This TCR beta chain was observed in a study of T-cell reconstitution after alpha-beta-depleted transplantation in children. Preparation of the TCRbeta library used unique molecular identifiers. TCRdb processed the PCR reads anew with MiXCR; each CDR3 protein has one entry. In the table there are nearly 250,000 distinct CDR3 sequences, around 8% of which are singletons. Study-wide points: Newly generated T cells supplied most T-cell counts and diversity one year post-transplant. In some patients, recipient T cells and intrathymic progenitors surviving conditioning explained high day-60 diversity. Reportedly, alpha-beta T cells present about two months post-transplant originated from several hundred expanded clones of graft origin.

This clonotype was observed many times. Its antigen is not known. Germline lookup yields CDR1 LGHDT and CDR2 YNNKEL (reference sequence). The V gene end was trimmed by 1 base and the J gene end by 5 bases; junction bases not matched to a gene: 8. The CDR3 covers 15 residues. The chain joins TRBV3-1 to TRBJ2-7, with 7 bases matching TRBD1. This TCR was recovered from a male patient younger than 18 who had a stem cell transplant for acute lymphoblastic leukemia, so the T cells may come from the graft donor. The source material was PBMCs, mostly from graft donor cells, sampled 180 days after TCRalphabeta/CD19-depleted stem cell transplant. CDR3 bases: TGTGCCAGCAGCCAAGTCACAGGGGTGGGACACGAGCAGTACTTC. Protein product: CASSQVTGVGHEQYF.